Sequencing of this T cell receptor (beta chain) was carried out in a study of T cell changes during pregnancy in multiple sclerosis. V was cut by 0 bases and J by 4 bases, with 7 bases left in between. The CDR3 contains 14 residues. CDR1 is SGDLS and CDR2 is YYNGEE in the germline V gene. Assay used: immunoSEQ multiplex PCR; TCRdb lists only in-frame clones, some missing. The repertoire has 58,000 or so clones, less than 90% of them found once; the top ten carry about 0.38%. The clonotype was recovered from a female donor with multiple sclerosis, enrolled in a pregnancy study. The chain uses TRBV9 and TRBJ2-2, with D unclear. Sequencing was performed on CD4+ T cells from peripheral blood mononuclear cells, taken in the third trimester of pregnancy. This chain's CDR3 is CASSVDRPTGELFF. The CDR3 DNA sequence: TGTGCCAGCAGCGTAGATCGTCCCACCGGGGAGCTGTTTTTT. The entire variable domain, with the rest obtained from reference TRBV9 and TRBJ2-2, is as follows: DSGVTQTPKHLITATGQRVTLRCSPRSGDLSVYWYQQSLDQGLQFLIQYYNGEERAKGNILERFSAQQFPDLHSELNLSSLELGDSALYFCASSVDRPTGELFFGEGSRLTVL.